Below are 20 T cell receptor beta chains sequenced from a single sample in a study of Tregs in tolerant kidney transplant recipients. Repertoires were generated with immunoSEQ multiplex PCR, while TCRdb's copy carries only in-frame clones and drops some. The sample lists some 250,000 clones; about 80% were seen once. The specimen sequenced was CD4+ T cells from blood. The receptors stem from a human donor in good health.

The chain combines TRBV2 with TRBJ2-1, with D maybe TRBD2 (6 bases). Trimming left V 0 bases short and J 1 base short, with 10 bases between. The CDR3 sequence is 16 residues long. The germline V gene encodes CDR1 SNHLY and CDR2 FYNNEI. Written as DNA, the CDR3 is TGTGCCAGCAGTGAAGCGCTAGCGAGGTCCTACAATGAGCAGTTCTTC. It encodes CASSEALARSYNEQFF.

This clone was counted once. This chain joins TRBV5-1 and TRBJ2-3; 7 bases line up with TRBD2. J lost 2 bases, V lost 2 bases, and 5 bases had no gene match. Germline V gene data show CDR1 as SGHRS and CDR2 as YFSETQ. This CDR3 has 15 residues. CDR3 region: CASSFNSGHTDTQYF. DNA of the CDR3: TGCGCCAGCAGCTTTAATAGCGGGCACACAGATACGCAGTATTTT. Drawing the rest from reference TRBV5-1 and TRBJ2-3, the complete variable domain is KAGVTQTPRYLIKTRGQQVTLSCSPISGHRSVSWYQQTPGQGLQFLFEYFSETQRNKGNFPGRFSGRQFSNSRSEMNVSTLELGDSALYLCASSFNSGHTDTQYFGPGTRLTVL.

V usage is TRBV19 and J usage is TRBJ2-4; D possibly corresponds to TRBD1 (5 bases). The V gene lost 6 bases and the J gene lost 2 bases, with 14 bases spanning the gap. The CDR3 length is 15 residues. The germline V gene encodes CDR1 LNHDA and CDR2 SQIVND (reference sequence). The CDR3 region is CASRIDRGTKNIQYF. The CDR3, as DNA: TGTGCCAGTAGGATCGATAGGGGAACCAAAAACATTCAGTACTTC.

The genes are TRBV6-5 and TRBJ2-3; D may correspond to TRBD1 or TRBD2 (5 bases each). Germline V CDR1 and CDR2: MNHEY, SVGAGI. This CDR3 spans 13 amino acids. V lost 5 bases and J 0 bases, leaving 6 bases between the germline ends. CDR3 DNA: TGTGCCAGCAGTGGGGACAGCACAGATACGCAGTATTTT. It yields the protein CASSGDSTDTQYF.

This chain links TRBV6-1 with TRBJ2-7; 15 bases agree with TRBD2. CDR3 length: 17 amino acids. V was clipped by 4 bases and J by 3 bases; unmatched bases: 7. Germline values: CDR1 MNHNS, CDR2 SASEGT. CDR3 sequence (DNA): TGTGCCAGCAGTGGATCGGGACTAGCGGGAGGAGGCTACGAGCAGTACTTC. Protein: CASSGSGLAGGGYEQYF.

V usage is TRBV18 and J usage is TRBJ2-7; TRBD1 matches at 9 bases. After removal of 3 bases from V and 1 base from J, the junction contained 4 bases not matched to a gene. This CDR3 has 15 residues. The germline CDR1 and CDR2 sequences are KGHSH and LQKENI. For the CDR3, the DNA is TGTGCCAGCTCACCCTCAGGGACAGGGTCCTACGAGCAGTACTTC. This translates into CASSPSGTGSYEQYF.

V usage is TRBV7-9 and J usage is TRBJ2-5; 8 bases are shared with TRBD2. Losses at the gene ends were 1 base for V and 1 base for J; bases not matched to a gene: 5. The CDR3 consists of 16 residues. Germline CDR1 SEHNR, CDR2 FQNEAQ (reference sequence). The CDR3 loop reads CASSLVVAGIQETQYF. Written as DNA, the CDR3 is TGTGCCAGCAGCTTAGTGGTAGCGGGGATCCAAGAGACCCAGTACTTC.

The J gene is TRBJ1-1, the V gene TRBV10-2; no clear D gene. V gave up 4 bases and J gave up 1 base, with 10 bases separating them. CDR1 WSHSY and CDR2 SAAADI come from the germline V gene. The CDR3 is 14 residues long. This chain's CDR3 is CASSAKTQNTEAFF. The CDR3 coding sequence is TGCGCCAGCAGTGCTAAGACTCAGAACACTGAAGCTTTCTTT.

V gene TRBV2 combines with J gene TRBJ2-3; the D gene is possibly TRBD2 (5 bases). The CDR3 runs 15 residues. Germline CDR1 is SNHLY and CDR2 is FYNNEI. Trimming pared 3 bases from V and 1 base from J, leaving 11 bases between. The CDR3 region has the DNA TGTGCCAGCAGTGACTCGGGGATAGGCACAGATACGCAGTATTTT. Amino acids: CASSDSGIGTDTQYF.

The chain has TRBV19 and TRBJ2-7; D remains ambiguous. Per the germline V gene, CDR1 is LNHDA and CDR2 is SQIVND (reference sequence). V was clipped by 3 bases and J by 1 base, with 7 bases between them. This CDR3 is 13 amino acids long. The CDR3 sequence: CASSILPSYEQYF. The CDR3 nucleotides read TGTGCCAGTAGTATTCTCCCATCCTACGAGCAGTACTTC.

This chain links TRBV10-1 with TRBJ2-5, with D uncertain. Germline CDR1 and CDR2: WNHNN and SYGVQD (reference sequence). The CDR3 loop spans 15 amino acids. V shed 0 bases and J shed 2 bases, with 10 bases lying between them. CDR3 sequence reads: CASSESVERQETQYF. CDR3 bases: TGCGCCAGCAGTGAGTCGGTGGAGAGGCAAGAGACCCAGTACTTC.

This rearrangement joins TRBV5-1 to TRBJ1-2; the D is unclear. The CDR3 runs to 14 residues. In germline, CDR1 is SGHRS, CDR2 YFSETQ. V dropped 4 bases and J dropped 4 bases, with 14 bases sitting between them. CDR3 coding DNA: TGCGCCAGCAGCGCCGGACCCTCAGGCTATGGCTACACCTTC. Translation gives CASSAGPSGYGYTF.

V usage is TRBV7-6 and J usage is TRBJ1-2; D may be TRBD1 (5 bases). From germline, CDR1 is SGHVS and CDR2 FNYEAQ. Trimming removed 3 bases from V and 5 bases from J, with 16 bases in between. CDR3 length equals 15 residues. This chain's CDR3 is CASSLVAGTRYGYTF. The CDR3 DNA follows: TGTGCCAGCAGCTTGGTAGCAGGGACCCGTTATGGCTACACCTTC.

This clone has a handful of counts. This chain uses TRBV7-6 with TRBJ1-4, with 9 bases identical to TRBD1. The CDR3 covers 14 residues. CDR1 and CDR2 (germline): SGHVS, FNYEAQ. V lost 0 bases to trimming and J lost 9 bases; unmatched junction nucleotides: 2. The CDR3 DNA reads as TGTGCCAGCAGCTTAGCGGGACAGGGAAAAAAACTGTTTTTT. It yields the protein CASSLAGQGKKLFF.

J is TRBJ2-2 and V is TRBV7-6; TRBD1 might be the D (5 bases). Germline V gene data show CDR1 as SGHVS and CDR2 as FNYEAQ. Trimming shortened V by 2 bases and J by 0 bases, and 10 bases separated the two germline ends. The CDR3 totals 16 residues. The CDR3 loop is CASSLMRQSNTGELFF. As DNA, the CDR3 is TGTGCCAGCAGCTTAATGAGACAGTCGAACACCGGGGAGCTGTTTTTT.

This chain uses TRBV18 with TRBJ1-4; a possible D gene is TRBD1 (5 bases). CDR3 length: 14 residues. Germline V lookup: CDR1 KGHSH, CDR2 LQKENI. The V end was cut by 2 bases, the J end by 8 bases, with 12 bases between. The CDR3 here is CASSPGKGNEKLFF. Written as DNA, the CDR3 is TGTGCCAGCTCACCAGGGAAGGGGAACGAAAAACTGTTTTTT.

The J gene is TRBJ2-7, the V gene TRBV9; 9 positions match TRBD1. This CDR3 spans 14 amino acids. The germline CDR1 and CDR2 sequences are SGDLS and YYNGEE. The ends lost 4 bases at V and 2 bases at J; junction bases unmatched: 4. The CDR3 DNA reads TGTGCCAGCAGCATTACAGGGGGCCCCTACGAGCAGTACTTC. It is translated as CASSITGGPYEQYF.

This chain joins TRBV9 and TRBJ2-5; 13 nucleotides agree with TRBD2. The CDR3 loop spans 16 amino acids. Germline assignment: CDR1 SGDLS and CDR2 YYNGEE. V gave up 0 bases and J gave up 2 bases; unmatched junction bases: 1. Here the CDR3 reads CASSVGGLAGQETQYF. Written as DNA, the CDR3 is TGTGCCAGCAGCGTAGGGGGACTAGCGGGACAAGAGACCCAGTACTTC.

The genes are TRBV11-3 and TRBJ2-7; D is unresolved. This CDR3 is 15 amino acids long. V lost 5 bases, J lost 3 bases, and 17 bases lay in between. CDR1 is SGHNT, CDR2 YENEEA, per germline. The CDR3 here is CASSSQEPVYYEQYF. CDR3 in DNA: TGTGCCAGCAGCAGTCAAGAGCCGGTGTACTACGAGCAGTACTTC. Full variable domain (outside the CDR3, taken from reference TRBV11-3 and TRBJ2-7): EAGVVQSPRYKIIEKKQPVAFWCNPISGHNTLYWYLQNLGQGPELLIRYENEEAVDDSQLPKDRFSAERLKGVDSTLKIQPAELGDSAVYLCASSSQEPVYYEQYFGPGTRLTVT.

The genes are TRBV19 and TRBJ1-2; D may be TRBD1 (5 bases). Between the trimmed V and J ends, which lost 3 bases and 5 bases, there was a span of 10 bases. This CDR3 contains 13 residues. Germline lookup yields CDR1 LNHDA and CDR2 SQIVND (reference sequence). The CDR3 region has the DNA TGTGCCAGTAGTATGGGGGTCCCTTATGGCTACACCTTC. Translated: CASSMGVPYGYTF. Combining the CDR3 with reference TRBV19 and TRBJ1-2 gives the whole variable domain DGGITQSPKYLFRKEGQNVTLSCEQNLNHDAMYWYRQDPGQGLRLIYYSQIVNDFQKGDIAEGYSVSREKKESFPLTVTSAQKNPTAFYLCASSMGVPYGYTFGSGTRLTVV.